The rows below give T cell receptor beta chains drawn from one sample of a study of T-cell reconstitution after alpha-beta-depleted transplantation in children. TCRdb independently ran MiXCR on the PCR reads; one entry per CDR3 protein. This sample carries about 980,000 distinct CDR3 sequences, 25% to 35% of them seen once, and the ten largest clones take about 28%. The specimen comprised PBMCs, mostly from graft donor cells, sampled 360 days after TCRalphabeta/CD19-depleted stem cell transplant. Source of these receptors: a boy less than two years old who had a stem cell transplant for SCID, so the T cells may come from the graft donor. Both conserved end residues are part of each CDR3.

v_call: TRBV20-1; j_call: TRBJ2-7; cdr3_aa: CSARQRTYEQYF
v_call: TRBV3-1; j_call: TRBJ2-4; cdr3_aa: CASSQGDSLAKNIQYF
v_call: TRBV28; j_call: TRBJ2-5; cdr3_aa: CASSLRGHRTQYF
v_call: TRBV11-2; j_call: TRBJ2-7; cdr3_aa: CASSRGSMKYF
v_call: TRBV5-1; j_call: TRBJ2-2; cdr3_aa: CASSPGTGGLTGELFF
v_call: TRBV7-9; j_call: TRBJ1-5; cdr3_aa: CASTGQDGQPQHF
v_call: TRBV5-5; j_call: TRBJ2-5; cdr3_aa: CASSLGDRVGETQYF
v_call: TRBV4-1; j_call: TRBJ2-7; cdr3_aa: CASSQGRGIRQTYEQYF
v_call: TRBV7-9; j_call: TRBJ2-3; cdr3_aa: CASSRIINHTQYF
v_call: TRBV12-3/TRBV12-4; j_call: TRBJ2-6; cdr3_aa: CACSSRLAASSGANVLTF
v_call: TRBV5-1; j_call: TRBJ2-4; cdr3_aa: CASSLKTPDSVLAKNIQYF
v_call: TRBV4-1; j_call: TRBJ1-1; cdr3_aa: CASSQSGEAFF
v_call: TRBV4-1; j_call: TRBJ2-3; cdr3_aa: CASSQDAGQDGTDTQYF
v_call: TRBV18; j_call: TRBJ2-1; cdr3_aa: CASSPRQGLSANNEQFF
v_call: TRBV18; j_call: TRBJ2-2; cdr3_aa: CASSRRTDTGELFF
v_call: TRBV6-5; j_call: TRBJ1-1; cdr3_aa: CASSYQGTNTEAFF
v_call: TRBV12-3/TRBV12-4; j_call: TRBJ2-7; cdr3_aa: CASSSPPGRGDSYEQYF
v_call: TRBV7-8; j_call: TRBJ2-4; cdr3_aa: CASSPGLEKAKNIQYF
v_call: TRBV7-3; j_call: TRBJ2-3; cdr3_aa: CASSSQGLAGGPYTDTQYF
v_call: TRBV12-3/TRBV12-4; j_call: TRBJ2-1; cdr3_aa: CASSFSTSSGSKQFF
v_call: TRBV6-1; j_call: TRBJ2-3; cdr3_aa: CASSPVVLDGFTDTQYF
v_call: TRBV29-1; j_call: TRBJ1-3; cdr3_aa: CSVKQGGSGNTIYF
v_call: TRBV4-3; j_call: TRBJ1-6; cdr3_aa: CASSQDGASPLHF
v_call: TRBV5-1; j_call: TRBJ2-1; cdr3_aa: CASSLAGPGGGYNEQFF
v_call: TRBV20-1; j_call: TRBJ1-2; cdr3_aa: CSASFPGGYGYTF
v_call: TRBV5-1; j_call: TRBJ1-1; cdr3_aa: CASALGAVMNTEAFF
v_call: TRBV7-2; j_call: TRBJ1-4; cdr3_aa: CASSLAGLGEKLFF
v_call: TRBV4-2; j_call: TRBJ2-3; cdr3_aa: CASSLFSGGDRTDTQYF
v_call: TRBV20-1; j_call: TRBJ2-7; cdr3_aa: CSALYIYSYEQYF
v_call: TRBV6-5; j_call: TRBJ2-3; cdr3_aa: CASSYSASGGWRGTQYF
v_call: TRBV7-9; j_call: TRBJ2-1; cdr3_aa: CASTGQGGNEQFF
v_call: TRBV9; j_call: TRBJ1-1; cdr3_aa: CASSPNPGTEAFF
v_call: TRBV4-3; j_call: TRBJ2-7; cdr3_aa: CASRTTLGGSYEQYF
v_call: TRBV5-6; j_call: TRBJ2-7; cdr3_aa: CASSWGGPQGEQYF
v_call: TRBV24-1; j_call: TRBJ1-2; cdr3_aa: CATSDSTWTGGYGYTF
v_call: TRBV15; j_call: TRBJ2-7; cdr3_aa: CATSRGDGIRVEQYF
v_call: TRBV12-3/TRBV12-4; j_call: TRBJ1-1; cdr3_aa: CASSLDGARNTEAFF